This entry lists 21 T cell receptor beta chains sequenced from one sample in a study of blood T cells in healthy people across ages. Using a J-beta primer mix together with a sample-barcoded 5' primer, a second PCR was run for about 7 to 12 cycles. TCRdb re-derived calls from the 5' RACE reads in MiXCR, one entry per CDR3 protein. The sample has 700,000 to 950,000 distinct CDR3 sequences; roughly 41% are singletons. The sequenced sample consisted of blood. The receptors were sampled from a woman aged 55-70 years in good health.

The chain couples TRBV3-1 to TRBJ2-1; 8 nucleotides line up with TRBD2. CDR1 LGHDT and CDR2 YNNKEL come from the germline V gene (reference sequence). The junction had 11 bases not matched to a gene; V was cut back by 5 bases and J by 8 bases. The CDR3 is 15 amino acids. CDR3 sequence: CASSYIAGRQDEQFF. The CDR3 nucleotides read TGTGCCAGCAGCTATATAGCGGGGAGGCAGGATGAGCAGTTCTTC.

This clonotype has at least ten counts. The chain links TRBV3-1 to TRBJ1-2; tentatively, D is TRBD1 (5 bases). The CDR3 is made up of 14 amino acids. In germline, CDR1 is LGHDT, CDR2 YNNKEL (reference sequence). Trimming stripped 4 bases from V and 0 bases from J, with 9 bases between. CDR3 DNA sequence: TGTGCCAGCAGCCCGGGGGAGACTAACTATGGCTACACCTTC. Encoded protein: CASSPGETNYGYTF.

The V call is TRBV20-1, the J call TRBJ1-2, with a tentative D call TRBD1 (5 bases). This CDR3 contains 13 residues. Germline V gene lookup returns CDR1 DFQATT and CDR2 SNEGSKA (reference sequence). With 7 bases removed from V and 6 bases from J, the gap between germline ends came to 18 bases. CDR3 in DNA: TGCAGTGTCCTCCGGGGCCTAGGGGATGGCTACACCTTC. It codes for CSVLRGLGDGYTF.

This clonotype was detected ten times or more. The chain is built from TRBV5-1 and TRBJ2-5, with 10 bases that match TRBD2. This CDR3 is built from 16 residues. V shed 0 bases and J 0 bases; nucleotides not matched to a gene: 2. The V gene's germline CDR1 is SGHRS and CDR2 YFSETQ. The CDR3 here is CASSLGAGGYQETQYF. The DNA of the CDR3 is TGCGCCAGCAGCTTGGGAGCGGGGGGGTACCAAGAGACCCAGTACTTC.

In this sample, this clonotype turned up a few times. The chain is built from TRBV29-1 and TRBJ1-1, with 9 nucleotides matching TRBD1. Germline V gene data show CDR1 as SQVTM and CDR2 as ANQGSEA. J lost 4 bases, V lost 6 bases, and 9 bases had no gene match. This CDR3 spans 14 amino acids. The CDR3 here is CSVGQGFYGTEAFF. CDR3 DNA sequence: TGCAGCGTCGGACAGGGGTTTTACGGCACTGAAGCTTTCTTT.

The gene calls are TRBV12-3 or TRBV12-4 and TRBJ2-3; the match to TRBD2 covers 11 bases. The V gene end was trimmed by 5 bases and the J gene end by 4 bases; junction bases not matched to a gene: 14. CDR3 length: 18 amino acids. The CDR3 protein is CASSPHKFSGGAADTQYF. DNA of the CDR3: TGTGCCAGCAGTCCCCACAAATTTAGCGGGGGGGCCGCAGATACGCAGTATTTT.

V and J are TRBV27 and TRBJ2-1, with a weak D call TRBD2 (5 bases). Per the germline V gene, CDR1 is MNHEY and CDR2 is SMNVEV (reference sequence). The CDR3 totals 16 residues. V gave up 3 bases and J gave up 0 bases, with 12 bases separating them. The CDR3 coding sequence is TGTGCCAGCAGTTTCTTCGGACTGAGCTCCTACAATGAGCAGTTCTTC. It codes for CASSFFGLSSYNEQFF.

V usage is TRBV5-1 and J usage is TRBJ2-3, with 7 bases fitting TRBD2. CDR3 length equals 17 residues. Per germline, CDR1 SGHRS and CDR2 YFSETQ. Unmatched junction bases numbered 8, after V lost 0 bases and J lost 1 base. The CDR3 DNA is TGCGCCAGCAGCTTGGAGGGCACTAGCGCGGGCACAGATACGCAGTATTTT. Encoded protein: CASSLEGTSAGTDTQYF.

In this sample, this clonotype turned up a few times. The J gene is TRBJ2-6, the V gene TRBV7-2; the D call may be TRBD1 or TRBD2 (5 bases each). The CDR3 spans 18 residues. The V end lost 0 bases, the J end lost 0 bases, and 12 bases lay between the germline ends. The germline V gene encodes CDR1 SGHTA and CDR2 FQGNSA. CDR3 amino acids: CASSLAGTGDSGANVLTF. Written as DNA, the CDR3 is TGTGCCAGCAGCTTAGCCGGGACGGGCGACTCTGGGGCCAACGTCCTGACTTTC. The complete variable domain, with remaining parts taken from reference TRBV7-2 and TRBJ2-6, reads GAGVSQSPSNKVTEKGKDVELRCDPISGHTALYWYRQSLGQGLEFLIYFQGNSAPDKSGLPSDRFSAERTGGSVSTLTIQRTQQEDSAVYLCASSLAGTGDSGANVLTFGAGSRLTVL.

In its sample, this clonotype was seen a few times. The V gene is TRBV7-2, the J gene TRBJ2-5; the D gene is possibly TRBD1 (6 bases). The DNA matches TRBJ2-7 better at its end, which makes the J call doubtful. There are 14 residues in the CDR3. Germline CDR1 is SGHTA and CDR2 is FQGNSA. CDR3 loop: CASSFGRGHDEQYF. The CDR3 DNA sequence: TGTGCCAGCAGCTTTGGCAGGGGACACGACGAGCAGTACTTC.

This clonotype appeared a few times. This chain links TRBV7-3 with TRBJ2-1; a weak D match, TRBD1 (6 bases). CDR1 and CDR2 (germline): SGHTA, FQGTGA. The CDR3 covers 17 residues. Trimming shortened V by 2 bases and J by 2 bases, and 16 bases separated the two germline ends. The CDR3 protein is CASSLGTTGATYNEQFF. Written as DNA, the CDR3 is TGTGCCAGCAGCTTAGGGACGACAGGAGCTACCTACAATGAGCAGTTCTTC.

The chain has TRBV7-9 and TRBJ2-3; TRBD2 aligns across 10 bases. The CDR3 covers 15 residues. Germline V gene sequence: CDR1 SEHNR, CDR2 FQNEAQ (reference sequence). The V gene end was trimmed by 3 bases and the J gene end by 3 bases; junction bases not matched to a gene: 3. CDR3 sequence (DNA): TGTGCCAGCAGCTTTACGACTAGCGGGACAGATACGCAGTATTTT. Translation: CASSFTTSGTDTQYF.

In regard to this clonotype: Relative to the germline gene, one junction end is altered; a read error may explain this. V gene TRBV7-6 combines with J gene TRBJ2-3; 8 bases line up with TRBD2. Germline V CDR1 and CDR2: SGHVS, FNYEAQ. The CDR3 has 15 amino acids. CDR3 loop: CASSSRTSRTNTQYF. DNA of the CDR3: TGTGCCAGCAGCTCCCGGACTAGCCGCACAAATACGCAGTATTTT.

V usage is TRBV18 and J usage is TRBJ2-7; D is perhaps TRBD1 or TRBD2 (5 bases each). Germline lookup yields CDR1 KGHSH and CDR2 LQKENI. The CDR3 consists of 14 residues. V lost 1 base and J 5 bases, leaving 12 bases between the germline ends. The CDR3 nucleotides are TGTGCCAGCTCACCACTAGGCAGGGAGAACGAGCAGTACTTC. It translates to CASSPLGRENEQYF.

The CDR3 nucleotides read TGTGCCAGCAGCTGGGACAGGGATACTTCACCCCTCCACTTT. It translates to CASSWDRDTSPLHF. This chain connects TRBV28 to TRBJ1-6; TRBD1 matches at 9 bases. CDR1 and CDR2 from the germline V gene are MDHEN and SYDVKM. V shed 6 bases and J 9 bases; nucleotides not matched to a gene: 6. There are 14 residues in the CDR3.

This chain links TRBV11-1 with TRBJ2-1, with 12 bases aligning to TRBD2. With 3 bases clipped from V and 8 bases from J, the junction kept 11 bases outside the gene matches. Germline CDR1 is SGHAT and CDR2 is FQDESV (reference sequence). The length of the CDR3 is 17 residues. CDR3 in amino acids: CASSFQLAGGGLDEQFF. DNA for the CDR3: TGTGCCAGCAGCTTCCAACTAGCGGGAGGAGGGCTCGATGAGCAGTTCTTC.

The rearrangement links TRBV2 to TRBJ1-6, with 8 bases that match TRBD1. The CDR3 spans 15 residues. Germline V gene data show CDR1 as SNHLY and CDR2 as FYNNEI. The V segment lost 3 bases and the J segment 5 bases; nucleotides outside the gene matches: 3. The DNA for the CDR3 is TGTGCCAGCAGTGATCGGGGACAGGATAATTCACCCCTCCACTTT. Protein: CASSDRGQDNSPLHF.

The J gene is TRBJ2-1, the V gene TRBV20-1; TRBD2 aligns across 16 bases. The CDR3 runs to 15 residues. V trimming: 7 bases; J trimming: 14 bases; junction bases outside the gene matches: 14. Germline-derived CDR1 and CDR2 are DFQATT and SNEGSKA (reference sequence). The CDR3 sequence: CSVPAGTSGRAVEFF. The CDR3 DNA follows: TGCAGTGTCCCAGCCGGGACTAGCGGGAGGGCCGTGGAGTTCTTC.

This clonotype has just a few counts. The V gene is TRBV4-2, the J gene TRBJ1-2; TRBD1 might be the D (6 bases). Germline V gives CDR1 LGHNA, CDR2 YNFKEQ. The CDR3 is 14 residues long. The germline V and J ends were trimmed by 1 base and 2 bases, with 8 bases remaining between them. The CDR3 sequence: CASSQVDRNYGYTF. CDR3 DNA: TGTGCCAGCAGCCAAGTTGACAGGAACTATGGCTACACCTTC.

CDR3 nucleotide sequence: TGTGCCAGCAAGGAGGTAGGGGCCCACACAGATACGCAGTATTTT. Its translation: CASKEVGAHTDTQYF. The V gene is TRBV9, the J gene TRBJ2-3; D is possibly TRBD1 or TRBD2 (5 bases each). Germline V CDR1 and CDR2: SGDLS, YYNGEE. The CDR3 totals 15 residues. Trimming left V 6 bases short and J 2 bases short, with 16 bases between.

V usage is TRBV6-5 and J usage is TRBJ1-2; possible D gene TRBD1, 6 bases. The CDR3 runs 13 residues. V lost 8 bases and J 5 bases, leaving 15 bases between the germline ends. CDR1 is MNHEY, CDR2 SVGAGI, per germline. The CDR3 sequence is CASGDPGVYGYTF. The CDR3 bases are TGTGCCAGCGGTGATCCAGGGGTATATGGCTACACCTTC.